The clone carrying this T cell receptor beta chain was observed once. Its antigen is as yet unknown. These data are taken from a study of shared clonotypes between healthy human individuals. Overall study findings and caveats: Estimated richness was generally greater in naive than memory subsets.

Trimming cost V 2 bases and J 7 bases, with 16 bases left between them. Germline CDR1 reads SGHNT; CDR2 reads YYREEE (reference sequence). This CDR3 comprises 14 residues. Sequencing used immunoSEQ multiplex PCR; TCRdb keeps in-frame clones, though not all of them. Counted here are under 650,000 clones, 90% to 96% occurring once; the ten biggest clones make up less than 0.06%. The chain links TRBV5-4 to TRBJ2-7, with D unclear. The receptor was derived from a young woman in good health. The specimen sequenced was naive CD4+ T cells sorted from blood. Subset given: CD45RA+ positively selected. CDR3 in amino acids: CASSLRTWAREQYF. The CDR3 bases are TGTGCCAGCAGCTTACGAACGTGGGCAAGGGAGCAGTACTTC.